This TCR beta chain was captured by sequencing in a study of shared clonotypes between healthy human individuals. This clone has a handful of counts. This table comes from immunoSEQ multiplex PCR, and its TCRdb copy is limited to in-frame clones, with some not included. This sample has 550,000 to 800,000 clones, with around 90% found just once. Germline CDR1 MNHGY, CDR2 SAAAGT. CDR3 length equals 17 residues. Trimming cost V 5 bases and J 4 bases; bases outside gene matches: 11. Sequenced material: memory CD8+ T cells from PBMCs. Subset in this sample: CD45RO+ cells pooled with CCR7-negative TemRA cells. The chain is built from TRBV6-8 and TRBJ1-1, with 12 positions matching TRBD1. The clonotype was recovered from a young man in good health. Some clones in this sample may be carry-over from other donors' samples. The DNA for the CDR3 is TGTGCCAGCAGTCTACCTCGGGACAGGGGGCGAATCACTGAAGCTTTCTTT. As protein: CASSLPRDRGRITEAFF.